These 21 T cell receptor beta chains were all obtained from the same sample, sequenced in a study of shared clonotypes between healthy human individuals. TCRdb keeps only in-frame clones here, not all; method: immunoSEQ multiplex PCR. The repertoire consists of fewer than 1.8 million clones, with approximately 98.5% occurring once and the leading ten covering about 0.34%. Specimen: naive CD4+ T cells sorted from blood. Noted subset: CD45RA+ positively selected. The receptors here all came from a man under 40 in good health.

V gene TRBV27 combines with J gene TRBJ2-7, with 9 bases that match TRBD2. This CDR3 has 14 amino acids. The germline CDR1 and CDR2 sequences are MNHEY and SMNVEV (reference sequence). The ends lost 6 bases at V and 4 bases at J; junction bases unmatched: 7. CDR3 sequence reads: CASRTIAGEYEQYF. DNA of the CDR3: TGTGCCAGCAGGACAATAGCGGGAGAGTACGAGCAGTACTTC.

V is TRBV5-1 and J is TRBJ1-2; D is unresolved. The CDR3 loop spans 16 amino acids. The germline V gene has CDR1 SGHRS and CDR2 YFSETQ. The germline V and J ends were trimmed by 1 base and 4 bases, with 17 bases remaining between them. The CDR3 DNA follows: TGCGCCAGCAGCTTGCCCCGGAAAGAATCTGGCTATGGCTACACCTTC. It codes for CASSLPRKESGYGYTF.

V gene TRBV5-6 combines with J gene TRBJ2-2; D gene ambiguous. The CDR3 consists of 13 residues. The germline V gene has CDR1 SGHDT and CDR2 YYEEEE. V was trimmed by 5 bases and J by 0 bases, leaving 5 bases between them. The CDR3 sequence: CASRDTNTGELFF. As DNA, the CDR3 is TGTGCCAGCAGGGATACGAACACCGGGGAGCTGTTTTTT.

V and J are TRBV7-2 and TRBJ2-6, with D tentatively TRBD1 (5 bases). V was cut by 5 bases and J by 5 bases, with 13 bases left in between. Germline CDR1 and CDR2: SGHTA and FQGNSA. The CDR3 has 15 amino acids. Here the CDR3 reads CASSPDIFRANVLTF. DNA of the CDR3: TGTGCCAGCAGCCCGGACATATTTCGGGCCAACGTCCTGACTTTC.

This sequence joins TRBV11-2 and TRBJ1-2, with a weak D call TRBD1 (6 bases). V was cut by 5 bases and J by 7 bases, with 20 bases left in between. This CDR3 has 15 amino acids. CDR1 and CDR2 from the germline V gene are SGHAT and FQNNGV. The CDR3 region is CASSRGQWDWGGYTF. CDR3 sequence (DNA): TGTGCCAGCAGCCGGGGACAATGGGATTGGGGTGGCTACACCTTC.

CDR3 sequence (DNA): TGCGCCAGCAGCCGGGGTCCCCTGGGGCAGGGTGTGGGCCAGCCCCAGCATTTT. This codes for CASSRGPLGQGVGQPQHF. This sequence joins TRBV5-1 and TRBJ1-5; maybe TRBD1 (5 bases). Germline CDR1 reads SGHRS; CDR2 reads YFSETQ. This CDR3 is 18 amino acids long. The germline V and J ends were trimmed by 4 bases and 7 bases, with 27 bases remaining between them.

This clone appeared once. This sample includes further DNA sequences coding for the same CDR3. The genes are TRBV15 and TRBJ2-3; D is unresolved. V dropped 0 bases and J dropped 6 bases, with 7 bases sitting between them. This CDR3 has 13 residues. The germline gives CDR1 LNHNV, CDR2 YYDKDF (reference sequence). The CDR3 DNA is TGTGCCACCAGCAGAGATCTTCCTGATACGCAGTATTTT. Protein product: CATSRDLPDTQYF.

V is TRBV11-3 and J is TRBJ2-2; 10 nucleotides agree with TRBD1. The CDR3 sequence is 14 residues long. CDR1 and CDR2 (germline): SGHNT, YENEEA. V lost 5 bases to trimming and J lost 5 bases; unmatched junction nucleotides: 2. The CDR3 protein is CASSQDRGTGELFF. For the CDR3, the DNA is TGTGCCAGCAGCCAGGACAGGGGGACCGGGGAGCTGTTTTTT.

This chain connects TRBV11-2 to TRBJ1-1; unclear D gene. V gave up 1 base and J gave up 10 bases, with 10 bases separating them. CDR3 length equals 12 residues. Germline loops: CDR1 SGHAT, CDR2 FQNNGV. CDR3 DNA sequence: TGTGCCAGCAGCTTAGGTCTCGGGCGAGCTTTCTTT. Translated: CASSLGLGRAFF. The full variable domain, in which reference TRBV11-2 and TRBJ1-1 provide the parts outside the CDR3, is EAGVAQSPRYKIIEKRQSVAFWCNPISGHATLYWYQQILGQGPKLLIQFQNNGVVDDSQLPKDRFSAERLKGVDSTLKIQPAKLEDSAVYLCASSLGLGRAFFGQGTRLTVV.

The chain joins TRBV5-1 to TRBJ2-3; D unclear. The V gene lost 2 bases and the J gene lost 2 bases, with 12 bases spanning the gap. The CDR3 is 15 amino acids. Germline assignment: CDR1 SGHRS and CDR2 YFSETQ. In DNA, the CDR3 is TGCGCCAGCAGCTTTACTGACCGTCCCACAGATACGCAGTATTTT. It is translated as CASSFTDRPTDTQYF.

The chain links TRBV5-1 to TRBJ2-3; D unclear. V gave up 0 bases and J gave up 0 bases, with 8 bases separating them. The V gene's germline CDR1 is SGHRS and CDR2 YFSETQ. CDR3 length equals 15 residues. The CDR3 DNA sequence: TGCGCCAGCAGCTTGGCCATAGCTAGCACAGATACGCAGTATTTT. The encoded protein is CASSLAIASTDTQYF.

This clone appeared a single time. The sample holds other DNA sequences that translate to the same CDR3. The CDR3 coding sequence is TGTGCCAGCTCACCACCTACAGGGGACTATGGCTACACCTTC. Translated, it gives CASSPPTGDYGYTF. The chain couples TRBV18 to TRBJ1-2; 7 nucleotides match TRBD1. The V segment lost 0 bases and the J segment 3 bases; nucleotides outside the gene matches: 1. This CDR3 has 14 amino acids. The V gene's germline CDR1 is KGHSH and CDR2 LQKENI.

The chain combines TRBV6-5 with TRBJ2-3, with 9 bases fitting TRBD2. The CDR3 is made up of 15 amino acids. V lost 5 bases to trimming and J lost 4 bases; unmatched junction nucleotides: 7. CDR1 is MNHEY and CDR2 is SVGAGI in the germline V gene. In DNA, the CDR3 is TGTGCCAGCAGTATGTTAGCGGGAGTATCAGATACGCAGTATTTT. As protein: CASSMLAGVSDTQYF.

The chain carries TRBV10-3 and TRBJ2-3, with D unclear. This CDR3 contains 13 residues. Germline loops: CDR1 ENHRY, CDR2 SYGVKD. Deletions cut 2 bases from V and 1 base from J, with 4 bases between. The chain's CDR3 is CAISEIRTDTQYF. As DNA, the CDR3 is TGTGCCATCAGTGAGATCCGCACAGATACGCAGTATTTT.

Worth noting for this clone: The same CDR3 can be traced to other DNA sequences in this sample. CDR3 bases: TGTGCCAGCAGCGTAGTTTCGGGAATGAACACTGAAGCTTTCTTT. It translates to CASSVVSGMNTEAFF. This rearrangement joins TRBV9 to TRBJ1-1; no reliable D call. CDR1 is SGDLS, CDR2 YYNGEE, per germline. Trimming cost V 0 bases and J 0 bases, with 9 bases left between them. This CDR3 has 15 residues. The complete variable domain, with remaining parts taken from reference TRBV9 and TRBJ1-1, reads DSGVTQTPKHLITATGQRVTLRCSPRSGDLSVYWYQQSLDQGLQFLIQYYNGEERAKGNILERFSAQQFPDLHSELNLSSLELGDSALYFCASSVVSGMNTEAFFGQGTRLTVV.

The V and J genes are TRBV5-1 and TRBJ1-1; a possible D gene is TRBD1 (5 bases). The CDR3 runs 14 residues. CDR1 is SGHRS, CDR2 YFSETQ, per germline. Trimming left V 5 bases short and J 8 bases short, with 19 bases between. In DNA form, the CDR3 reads TGCGCCAGCAGTTTTAGCCCCGGTGGGGGAGAAGCTTTCTTT. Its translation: CASSFSPGGGEAFF. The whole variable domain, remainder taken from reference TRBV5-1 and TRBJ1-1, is KAGVTQTPRYLIKTRGQQVTLSCSPISGHRSVSWYQQTPGQGLQFLFEYFSETQRNKGNFPGRFSGRQFSNSRSEMNVSTLELGDSALYLCASSFSPGGGEAFFGQGTRLTVV.

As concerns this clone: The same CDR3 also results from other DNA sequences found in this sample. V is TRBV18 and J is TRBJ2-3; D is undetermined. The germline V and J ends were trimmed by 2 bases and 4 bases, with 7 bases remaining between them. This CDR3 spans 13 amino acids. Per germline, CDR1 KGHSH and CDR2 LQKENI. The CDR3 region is CASSPLSADTQYF. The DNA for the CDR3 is TGTGCCAGCTCACCATTAAGCGCAGATACGCAGTATTTT.

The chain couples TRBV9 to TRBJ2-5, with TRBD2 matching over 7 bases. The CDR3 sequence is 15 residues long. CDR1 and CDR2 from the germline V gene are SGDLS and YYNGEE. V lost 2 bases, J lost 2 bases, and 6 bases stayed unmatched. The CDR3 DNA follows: TGTGCCAGCAGCGTCCAGGCGGGGGTACAAGAGACCCAGTACTTC. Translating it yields CASSVQAGVQETQYF.

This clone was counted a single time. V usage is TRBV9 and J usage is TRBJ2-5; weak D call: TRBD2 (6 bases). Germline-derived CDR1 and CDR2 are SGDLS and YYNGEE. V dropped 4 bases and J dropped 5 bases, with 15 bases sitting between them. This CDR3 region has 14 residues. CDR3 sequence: CASSSSGPGETQYF. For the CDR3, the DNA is TGTGCCAGCAGCTCCAGCGGGCCGGGGGAGACCCAGTACTTC.

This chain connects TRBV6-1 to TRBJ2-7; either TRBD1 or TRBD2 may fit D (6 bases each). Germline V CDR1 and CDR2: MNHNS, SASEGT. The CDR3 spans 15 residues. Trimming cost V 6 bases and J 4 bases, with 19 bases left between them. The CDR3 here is CASRQTGRGTYEQYF. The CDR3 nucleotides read TGTGCCAGCAGACAAACAGGGAGAGGGACTTACGAGCAGTACTTC.

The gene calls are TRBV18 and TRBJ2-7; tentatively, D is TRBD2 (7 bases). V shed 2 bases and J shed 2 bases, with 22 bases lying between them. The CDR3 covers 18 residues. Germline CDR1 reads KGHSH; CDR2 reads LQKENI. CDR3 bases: TGTGCCAGCTCACCAACGGGTAAAGGGGGGGCCCCTGCCTACGAGCAGTACTTC. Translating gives CASSPTGKGGAPAYEQYF.